Below are 5 T cell receptor beta chains sequenced from a single sample in a study of blood T cell repertoires in COVID-19. This table comes from immunoSEQ multiplex PCR, and its TCRdb copy is limited to in-frame clones, with some not included. This table has about 370,000 clones, roughly nine tenths appearing once. Sequencing was performed on peripheral blood. The source is a woman aged 25 to 39 with COVID-19, enrolled during active disease.

V is TRBV7-9 and J is TRBJ2-3; 9 bases align to TRBD2. The germline CDR1 and CDR2 sequences are SEHNR and FQNEAQ (reference sequence). CDR3 length: 15 amino acids. V dropped 3 bases and J dropped 5; count of bases not matched to a gene: 6. CDR3 amino acids: CASSFIAGVGDTQYF. As DNA, the CDR3 is TGTGCCAGCAGCTTCATAGCGGGGGTAGGAGATACGCAGTATTTT.

The V gene is TRBV27, the J gene TRBJ1-6; 7 bases agree with TRBD1. The CDR3 runs to 19 residues. Per germline, CDR1 MNHEY and CDR2 SMNVEV (reference sequence). V shed 2 bases, J shed 9 bases, and the junction held 19 bases outside the gene matches. The CDR3 nucleotides read TGTGCCAGCAGTTTACTTCCTCCTCTGTTACAGGGGTCGGGTTCACCCCTCCACTTT. Translating it yields CASSLLPPLLQGSGSPLHF.

The chain couples TRBV19 to TRBJ1-2; 9 bases match TRBD1. Germline V gives CDR1 LNHDA, CDR2 SQIVND (reference sequence). The CDR3 has 15 residues. With 3 bases clipped from V and 3 bases from J, the junction kept 5 bases outside the gene matches. CDR3 bases: TGTGCCAGTAGTATGGCCCGGGACAGGGACTATGGCTACACCTTC. Residues: CASSMARDRDYGYTF.

This clone has just one count. The chain couples TRBV19 to TRBJ2-2, with a tentative D call TRBD1 (6 bases). Trimming removed 4 bases at V and 1 base at J, with 7 bases between. Germline lookup yields CDR1 LNHDA and CDR2 SQIVND (reference sequence). The CDR3 sequence is 14 residues long. The CDR3, as DNA: TGTGCCAGTAGTACGGGACAGAACACCGGGGAGCTGTTTTTT. It encodes CASSTGQNTGELFF.

This chain's CDR3 is CASSLARFNRGMAGYTF. CDR3 nucleotides: TGTGCCAGCAGCTTAGCACGCTTCAACAGGGGAATGGCTGGCTACACCTTC. The chain combines TRBV7-6 with TRBJ1-2, with 7 bases aligning to TRBD1. The CDR3 consists of 17 residues. J lost 7 bases, V lost 0 bases, and 14 bases had no gene match. CDR1 and CDR2 from the germline V gene are SGHVS and FNYEAQ.